The clone carrying this T cell receptor beta chain was seen at least ten times. What it binds is unknown. This entry comes from a study of naive and memory T cell subsets. Study-wide points: Potentially, T cell activation and differentiation skew this RNA-based measurement.

The library had UMIs added by 3' ligation of an oligonucleotide to TCR cDNA. Input was about 1 to 1,100 ng of DNase-treated total RNA without cell sorting. Ligated cDNA underwent four rounds of PCR with nested alpha and beta constant region primers and SP2. TCRdb recomputed calls from the 5' RACE reads with MiXCR, one row per CDR3 protein. The sample records roughly 30,000 distinct CDR3 sequences, over 15% being singletons. Trimming removed 0 bases from V and 6 bases from J; junction bases left unmatched: 6. This CDR3 contains 17 residues. Germline V gives CDR1 DFQATT, CDR2 SNEGSKA (reference sequence).

The rearrangement links TRBV20-1 to TRBJ2-3; TRBD2 matches at 16 bases. The receptor's source is a female donor in good health. The DNA for the CDR3 is TGCAGTGCTAGAGATCCCGGGACTAGCGGGGGGGCCGATACGCAGTATTTT. This encodes CSARDPGTSGGADTQYF.